The 30 T cell receptor beta chains in this list originate from one sample, sequenced in a study of T cell responses to AZD1222 COVID-19 vaccine. Libraries were prepared by immunoSEQ multiplex PCR; TCRdb keeps only in-frame clonotypes and omits some of them. The table has 75,000 to 100,000 clones, approximately 90% seen once. Sequenced material: peripheral blood, taken on day 0 of AZD1222 vaccination. The receptors come from an adult in good health.

This chain connects TRBV7-6 to TRBJ2-7; a possible D gene is TRBD1 (6 bases). V gave up 5 bases and J gave up 6 bases, with 26 bases separating them. CDR3 size: 17 residues. The V gene's germline CDR1 is SGHVS and CDR2 FNYEAQ. The DNA for the CDR3 is TGTGCCAGCAGCCCCCCCGCATGGGAGCAGGGGTTGTCCGAGCAGTACTTC. Translating gives CASSPPAWEQGLSEQYF.

The genes are TRBV27 and TRBJ2-1; 7 bases map to TRBD1. The CDR3 totals 13 residues. Germline V gene sequence: CDR1 MNHEY, CDR2 SMNVEV (reference sequence). V trimming: 5 bases; J trimming: 6 bases; junction bases outside the gene matches: 4. The CDR3 DNA is TGTGCCAGCAGTGGGACAGCCCTCAATGAGCAGTTCTTC. This codes for CASSGTALNEQFF.

This chain connects TRBV2 to TRBJ1-3; D call uncertain. Trimming cost V 4 bases and J 4 bases, with 5 bases left between them. The CDR3 spans 12 residues. The V gene's germline CDR1 is SNHLY and CDR2 FYNNEI. The CDR3 bases are TGTGCCAGCAGTGGGGAGGGAAACACCATATATTTT. It codes for CASSGEGNTIYF.

The chain links TRBV29-1 to TRBJ2-7, with a weak D call TRBD1 (6 bases). Germline CDR1 and CDR2: SQVTM and ANQGSEA. The CDR3 sequence is 13 residues long. Trimming removed 4 bases from V and 0 bases from J, with 10 bases in between. The CDR3 sequence is CSVAGQHSYEQYF. The CDR3 DNA reads as TGCAGCGTTGCTGGACAGCACTCCTACGAGCAGTACTTC.

V and J are TRBV5-1 and TRBJ2-1, with 10 nucleotides matching TRBD2. J gave up 4 bases and V 4 bases, and 11 bases lay outside the gene matches. There are 17 residues in the CDR3. Germline CDR1 and CDR2: SGHRS and YFSETQ. The CDR3 region is CASSPGTSALIYNEQFF. The CDR3 DNA reads as TGCGCCAGCAGCCCCGGGACTAGCGCCTTAATTTACAATGAGCAGTTCTTC.

This chain joins TRBV9 and TRBJ2-7; TRBD1 agrees at 12 bases. Trimming at V came to 3 bases and at J to 5 bases, leaving 6 bases not matched to a gene. Germline CDR1 and CDR2: SGDLS and YYNGEE. This CDR3 has 15 amino acids. CDR3 in DNA: TGTGCCAGCAGCGATGGGGGACAGGGGGCCCACGAGCAGTACTTC. Its translation is CASSDGGQGAHEQYF.

The V and J genes are TRBV7-8 and TRBJ2-7; D tentatively reads TRBD1 or TRBD2 (6 bases each). The V gene's germline CDR1 is SGHVS and CDR2 FQNEAQ. Trimming took off 1 base at V and 1 base at J, with 14 bases between the two ends. This CDR3 region has 16 residues. The CDR3, as DNA: TGTGCCAGCAGCTTAGTTTCGGGGGCGGGATCCTACGAGCAGTACTTC. This translates into CASSLVSGAGSYEQYF.

The rearrangement links TRBV15 to TRBJ2-5; 7 positions agree with TRBD1. The V segment lost 3 bases and the J segment 5 bases; nucleotides outside the gene matches: 0. This CDR3 has 12 amino acids. Germline V gene data show CDR1 as LNHNV and CDR2 as YYDKDF (reference sequence). CDR3 amino acids: CATSSRGETQYF. The CDR3, as DNA: TGTGCCACCAGCAGCAGGGGGGAGACCCAGTACTTC.

The chain recombines TRBV5-1 with TRBJ1-2; TRBD1 might be the D (5 bases). The CDR3 is 12 amino acids. V was cut by 4 bases and J by 6 bases, with 10 bases left in between. Germline values: CDR1 SGHRS, CDR2 YFSETQ. Here the CDR3 reads CASSPGTDGYTF. In DNA, the CDR3 is TGCGCCAGCAGCCCCGGGACGGATGGCTACACCTTC.

The chain carries TRBV4-1 and TRBJ2-1; TRBD1 agrees at 9 bases. Germline loops: CDR1 MGHRA, CDR2 YSYEKL. Trimming at V came to 3 bases and at J to 4 bases, leaving 7 bases not matched to a gene. There are 16 residues in the CDR3. This chain's CDR3 is CASSHLGQGSYNEQFF. CDR3 DNA sequence: TGCGCCAGCAGCCATCTAGGACAGGGGAGTTACAATGAGCAGTTCTTC.

The genes are TRBV11-2 and TRBJ2-1, with TRBD1 identical over 8 bases. Trimming removed 6 bases from V and 4 bases from J; junction bases left unmatched: 2. Germline V lookup: CDR1 SGHAT, CDR2 FQNNGV. The CDR3 runs 13 residues. The CDR3 is CASRGQGYNEQFF. The CDR3 DNA follows: TGTGCCAGCAGAGGACAGGGTTACAATGAGCAGTTCTTC. Full variable domain (rest looked up from reference TRBV11-2 and TRBJ2-1): EAGVAQSPRYKIIEKRQSVAFWCNPISGHATLYWYQQILGQGPKLLIQFQNNGVVDDSQLPKDRFSAERLKGVDSTLKIQPAKLEDSAVYLCASRGQGYNEQFFGPGTRLTVL.

The CDR3 loop is CASSYSGQGGNQPQHF. As DNA, the CDR3 is TGTGCCAGCAGTTACTCTGGACAGGGCGGCAATCAGCCCCAGCATTTT. V and J are TRBV6-2 or TRBV6-3 and TRBJ1-5; 8 nucleotides match TRBD1. This CDR3 region has 16 residues. In germline, CDR1 is MNHEY, CDR2 SVGEGT. Trimming removed 0 bases from V and 2 bases from J; junction bases left unmatched: 3.

The sample holds one count of this clone. The V and J genes are TRBV6-2 or TRBV6-3 and TRBJ1-1; tentatively, D is TRBD1 (5 bases). V was pared by 2 bases and J by 7 bases, with 11 bases between. Germline V gene sequence: CDR1 MNHEY, CDR2 SVGEGT. The length of the CDR3 is 13 residues. CDR3 region: CASSYMGGSEAFF. CDR3 bases: TGTGCCAGCAGTTACATGGGGGGGAGTGAAGCTTTCTTT.

This clone appeared a single time. V gene TRBV6-5 combines with J gene TRBJ1-2; no definite D call. Germline assignment: CDR1 MNHEY and CDR2 SVGAGI. The CDR3 loop spans 15 amino acids. The V and J ends lost 5 bases and 1 base respectively, with 14 bases between them. CDR3 region: CASSKSGRFNYGYTF. CDR3 bases: TGTGCCAGCAGTAAATCCGGGAGATTTAACTATGGCTACACCTTC.

CDR3 nucleotide sequence: TGTGCCAGCTCACCACAGGACAGACTCTCCTACGAGCAGTACTTC. Encoded protein: CASSPQDRLSYEQYF. The chain links TRBV18 to TRBJ2-7; D perhaps matches TRBD1 (6 bases). This CDR3 has 15 amino acids. Germline CDR1 KGHSH, CDR2 LQKENI. Trimming left V 1 base short and J 0 bases short, with 10 bases between.

This clone appeared once. This chain uses TRBV19 with TRBJ1-4; D is perhaps TRBD1 (6 bases). Germline CDR1 reads LNHDA; CDR2 reads SQIVND (reference sequence). This CDR3 is built from 15 residues. With 7 bases removed from V and 1 base from J, the gap between germline ends came to 13 bases. CDR3 in DNA: TGTGCCAGTAATAACAGGGCTGGAACTAATGAAAAACTGTTTTTT. It translates to CASNNRAGTNEKLFF.

This CDR3 reads CAISELELRGYTF. The CDR3, as DNA: TGTGCCATCAGTGAGTTAGAACTCCGAGGCTACACCTTC. The chain recombines TRBV10-3 with TRBJ1-2; D gene uncertain. The germline V gene has CDR1 ENHRY and CDR2 SYGVKD. This CDR3 region has 13 residues. Trimming cost V 1 base and J 8 bases, with 11 bases left between them.

The sample holds one count of this clone. V gene TRBV6-4 combines with J gene TRBJ2-3, with 7 bases identical to TRBD1. The CDR3 contains 18 residues. Germline loops: CDR1 MRHNA, CDR2 SNTAGT. V dropped 10 bases and J dropped 1; count of bases not matched to a gene: 20. This chain's CDR3 is CATILESRGKSGTDTQYF. CDR3 bases: TGTGCCACCATCCTTGAGAGCAGGGGGAAAAGTGGCACAGATACGCAGTATTTT.

This rearrangement joins TRBV5-4 to TRBJ2-6; D remains ambiguous. Germline-derived CDR1 and CDR2 are SGHNT and YYREEE (reference sequence). This CDR3 is built from 18 residues. Deletions cut 0 bases from V and 2 bases from J, with 15 bases between. The CDR3 spells CASSLGLRPSTGANVLTF. CDR3 bases: TGTGCCAGCAGCTTGGGCCTACGCCCCAGTACTGGGGCCAACGTCCTGACTTTC.

The chain joins TRBV10-3 to TRBJ2-1; possibly TRBD1 for D (5 bases). V shed 10 bases and J shed 5 bases, with 18 bases lying between them. Germline lookup yields CDR1 ENHRY and CDR2 SYGVKD. The CDR3 has 14 residues. Here the CDR3 DNA reads TGTGCCACCCTGAGGCTCGCGACAGACAATGAGCAGTTCTTC. Amino acids: CATLRLATDNEQFF.

The gene calls are TRBV24-1 and TRBJ1-5; TRBD1 matches at 8 bases. Germline V gene sequence: CDR1 KGHDR, CDR2 SFDVKD. This CDR3 is 17 amino acids long. Trimming removed 5 bases from V and 2 bases from J; junction bases left unmatched: 10. The CDR3 DNA is TGTGCCACCAGTGTCGGACAGGGCGGTGGTGGCAATCAGCCCCAGCATTTT. Protein sequence: CATSVGQGGGGNQPQHF.

The V and J genes are TRBV19 and TRBJ2-3; 13 nucleotides agree with TRBD2. The germline CDR1 and CDR2 sequences are LNHDA and SQIVND (reference sequence). The V and J ends lost 4 bases and 1 base, in that order; junction bases with no gene match: 8. The CDR3 is 18 amino acids. CDR3 coding DNA: TGTGCCAGTAGTAGCGGACTAGCGGGAGACGTGGGCACAGATACGCAGTATTTT. This translates into CASSSGLAGDVGTDTQYF.

The V gene is TRBV20-1, the J gene TRBJ2-7, with D perhaps TRBD2 (5 bases). Germline values: CDR1 DFQATT, CDR2 SNEGSKA (reference sequence). V gave up 3 bases and J gave up 2 bases, with 14 bases separating them. This CDR3 is 14 amino acids long. The CDR3 DNA reads TGCAGTGCTAGTGTGTCGGGGAAACCCTACGAGCAGTACTTC. Residues: CSASVSGKPYEQYF.

The CDR3 is CASSLDRAGGETQYF. DNA for the CDR3: TGTGCCAGCAGCTTAGATAGGGCAGGGGGAGAGACCCAGTACTTC. This chain joins TRBV11-2 and TRBJ2-5; 7 bases agree with TRBD1. V lost 0 bases and J lost 4; bases outside the gene matches: 5. This CDR3 is 15 amino acids long. Germline lookup yields CDR1 SGHAT and CDR2 FQNNGV.

This chain links TRBV13 with TRBJ2-3; D might be TRBD2 (6 bases). The germline V gene has CDR1 PRHDT and CDR2 FYEKMQ (reference sequence). CDR3 length: 17 amino acids. V was trimmed by 0 bases and J by 0 bases, leaving 13 bases between them. The CDR3 protein is CASSLGASVSSTDTQYF. CDR3 in DNA: TGTGCCAGCAGCTTAGGTGCTAGCGTATCTAGCACAGATACGCAGTATTTT.

The chain joins TRBV6-1 to TRBJ2-2; 14 bases line up with TRBD2. This CDR3 has 17 amino acids. Germline CDR1 reads MNHNS; CDR2 reads SASEGT. Unmatched junction bases numbered 3, after V lost 4 bases and J lost 2 bases. This CDR3 reads CASSGGTSGGNTGELFF. CDR3 DNA sequence: TGTGCCAGCAGTGGAGGGACTAGCGGGGGAAACACCGGGGAGCTGTTTTTT.

This chain links TRBV27 with TRBJ2-5, with 8 bases that match TRBD2. The CDR3 runs to 14 residues. The germline gives CDR1 MNHEY, CDR2 SMNVEV (reference sequence). After removal of 5 bases from V and 4 bases from J, the junction contained 6 bases not matched to a gene. CDR3 region: CASSLGRGGETQYF. The CDR3 DNA reads as TGTGCCAGCAGTCTCGGGAGGGGGGGAGAGACCCAGTACTTC.

V gene TRBV3-1 (or the pseudogene TRBV3-2) combines with J gene TRBJ2-5, with unresolved D. Germline V gene data show CDR1 as LGHDT and CDR2 as YNNKEL (reference sequence). This CDR3 has 11 residues. V lost 1 base to trimming and J lost 4 bases, with 1 base between them. CDR3 in amino acids: CASSQVETQYF. Written as DNA, the CDR3 is TGTGCCAGCAGCCAAGTAGAGACCCAGTACTTC.

The rearrangement uses TRBV12-3 or TRBV12-4 and TRBJ2-5; D remains ambiguous. The CDR3 sequence is 12 residues long. Trimming took 2 bases from V and 4 from J, leaving 5 bases between them. This chain's CDR3 is CASSLFLETQYF. In DNA, the CDR3 is TGTGCCAGCAGTTTATTCCTAGAGACCCAGTACTTC.

The genes are TRBV29-1 and TRBJ2-2, with TRBD2 identical over 11 bases. There are 16 residues in the CDR3. The junction had 13 bases not matched to a gene; V was cut back by 7 bases and J by 6 bases. Germline loops: CDR1 SQVTM, CDR2 ANQGSEA. CDR3 sequence: CSAGTSGSVLAGELFF. CDR3 nucleotides: TGCAGCGCCGGAACTAGCGGGAGTGTTCTCGCCGGGGAGCTGTTTTTT.